Below, one T cell receptor beta chain is given with its context. TCR beta VDJ and CDR3 were profiled, and genomic DNA was the template. Using its own MiXCR run on the reads, TCRdb lists one record per CDR3 protein. The sample includes some 180,000 distinct CDR3 sequences, less than 65% of them seen just once. This sample was taken from a study of CD8+CD57+ T cells in acquired aplastic anemia. About the study: When averaged, DNA from sorted CD4+ and CD8+ cells came to approximately 3.2 ug.

Sequencing was done on patients that had shown CD8+CD57+ cell expansion by flow cytometry. All patients had severe acquired aplastic anemia. There was no therapy given to any patient before the blood sampling took place. Germline loops: CDR1 SGHVS, CDR2 FQNEAQ. V lost 5 bases and J 11 bases, leaving 15 bases between the germline ends. The CDR3 loop spans 12 amino acids. The receptor's source is a human donor with aplastic anemia. The chain combines TRBV7-8 with TRBJ1-1; D ambiguous. The sequencing input was sorted CD4+, CD8+, or CD8+CD57+ T cells (not recorded which) from PBMCs. The CDR3 reads CASSQPPPEAFF. In DNA, the CDR3 is TGTGCCAGCAGCCAACCCCCCCCGGAGGCTTTCTTT.